The 18 T cell receptor beta chains below come from one sample, sequenced in a study of T cells in tumors after PD-1 blockade (dated by TCRdb to between 2018 and 2021). The library relied on the immunoSEQ multiplex PCR assay. The table was pulled from immuneACCESS by TCRdb, which kept in-frame rearrangements only. Such tables lose some clones; where checked, under half of the loss comes from unresolved V genes, and the rest has no known cause. The sample has 45,000 to 60,000 clones on record, roughly 73% of them singletons. Jointly, the top ten make up about a sixth of the sample. The time point label for this specimen denotes: before anti-PD-1 therapy. This specimen consisted of PBMCs, obtained before anti-PD-1 treatment. The receptors shown here come from a human donor with basal cell carcinoma.

The CDR3 protein is CATSRDFPAQGGNQFF. In nucleotides, the CDR3 is TGTGCCACCAGCAGAGATTTCCCCGCACAAGGTGGTAATCAGTTCTTC. V is TRBV15 and J is TRBJ2-1; D gene unclear. Germline V gene sequence: CDR1 LNHNV, CDR2 YYDKDF (reference sequence). The CDR3 spans 16 residues. Trimming cost V 0 bases and J 13 bases, with 22 bases left between them.

The chain couples TRBV18 to TRBJ2-7; D not certain. CDR3 length: 15 residues. In germline, CDR1 is KGHSH, CDR2 LQKENI. Trimming took 2 bases from V and 6 from J, leaving 17 bases between them. In DNA form, the CDR3 reads TGTGCCAGCTCACCAGCCCGGTCTGAAGTCGGCGAGCAGTACTTC. Translating gives CASSPARSEVGEQYF.

V and J are TRBV2 and TRBJ1-2; a weak D match, TRBD1 (5 bases). This CDR3 comprises 14 residues. Germline CDR1 is SNHLY and CDR2 is FYNNEI. V was cut by 5 bases and J by 5 bases, with 15 bases left in between. CDR3 coding DNA: TGTGCCAGCAGTCCCTCCAGGGAAAGTTATGGCTACACCTTC. Protein product: CASSPSRESYGYTF.

The V gene is TRBV5-6, the J gene TRBJ2-5; D may match TRBD1 or TRBD2 (5 bases each). Trimming shortened V by 0 bases and J by 1 base, and 7 bases separated the two germline ends. The CDR3 has 14 residues. The germline V gene has CDR1 SGHDT and CDR2 YYEEEE. The CDR3 DNA reads TGTGCCAGCAGCTTGGACGGGGCCCAAGAGACCCAGTACTTC. The encoded protein is CASSLDGAQETQYF.

The chain is built from TRBV5-1 and TRBJ2-5; 7 bases match TRBD2. Germline CDR1 is SGHRS and CDR2 is YFSETQ. CDR3 length: 13 residues. V dropped 6 bases and J dropped 5; count of bases not matched to a gene: 7. The CDR3 nucleotides read TGCGCCAGCACGCTCCGTAGCGGGGAGACCCAGTACTTC. Amino acid sequence: CASTLRSGETQYF.

This chain uses TRBV9 with TRBJ1-4, with 9 nucleotides matching TRBD1. The CDR3 is 16 residues long. The V gene's germline CDR1 is SGDLS and CDR2 YYNGEE. The junction had 5 bases not matched to a gene; V was cut back by 0 bases and J by 5 bases. The CDR3, as DNA: TGTGCCAGCAGCGTAGCTGGCGGACAGGGGAATGAAAAACTGTTTTTT. Amino acid sequence: CASSVAGGQGNEKLFF.

The chain is built from TRBV5-5 and TRBJ2-5; TRBD2 is a possible D gene (5 bases). CDR3 size: 15 residues. The V end lost 4 bases, the J end lost 3 bases, and 16 bases lay between the germline ends. The germline gives CDR1 SGHKS, CDR2 YYEKEE (reference sequence). The DNA for the CDR3 is TGTGCCAGCAGCGACGGACTCCCTTCAGAAGAGACCCAGTACTTC. It translates to CASSDGLPSEETQYF.

This CDR3 is CASSIQGSDSPLHF. The CDR3 nucleotides read TGTGCCAGTAGTATCCAGGGAAGTGATTCACCCCTCCACTTT. This sequence joins TRBV19 and TRBJ1-6; D might be TRBD1 (5 bases). The germline V and J ends were trimmed by 3 bases and 8 bases, with 11 bases remaining between them. This CDR3 comprises 14 residues. Per germline, CDR1 LNHDA and CDR2 SQIVND (reference sequence). Full variable domain (remainder filled in from reference TRBV19 and TRBJ1-6): DGGITQSPKYLFRKEGQNVTLSCEQNLNHDAMYWYRQDPGQGLRLIYYSQIVNDFQKGDIAEGYSVSREKKESFPLTVTSAQKNPTAFYLCASSIQGSDSPLHFGNGTRLTVT.

This chain connects TRBV5-1 to TRBJ2-2; 9 positions match TRBD1. Germline lookup yields CDR1 SGHRS and CDR2 YFSETQ. V lost 4 bases and J lost 6; bases outside the gene matches: 4. The CDR3 runs 14 residues. As DNA, the CDR3 is TGCGCCAGCAGCCGGCGGGACAGGGCCGGGGAGCTGTTTTTT. The encoded protein is CASSRRDRAGELFF.

The chain recombines TRBV9 with TRBJ2-3; TRBD2 aligns across 9 bases. This CDR3 is built from 14 residues. Germline V CDR1 and CDR2: SGDLS, YYNGEE. J lost 9 bases, V lost 0 bases, and 5 bases had no gene match. CDR3: CASSVGLAEGTQYF. The DNA of the CDR3 is TGTGCCAGCAGCGTAGGACTAGCGGAGGGCACGCAGTATTTT.

The DNA of the CDR3 is TGTGCCAGCAGCTTATGGAGAGGGGACCTCTATGGCTACACCTTC. Residues: CASSLWRGDLYGYTF. The chain links TRBV7-9 to TRBJ1-2; D possibly corresponds to TRBD1 (5 bases). The CDR3 spans 15 residues. Per the germline V gene, CDR1 is SEHNR and CDR2 is FQNEAQ (reference sequence). V lost 2 bases to trimming and J lost 4 bases, with 14 bases between them.

The chain links TRBV12-5 to TRBJ1-2; the match to TRBD1 covers 9 bases. Germline V gene sequence: CDR1 LGHNT, CDR2 FRNRAP. Trimming cost V 1 base and J 4 bases; bases outside gene matches: 4. This CDR3 has 15 amino acids. CDR3 in amino acids: CASGLGQGVLYGYTF. The CDR3, as DNA: TGTGCTAGTGGTTTGGGACAGGGGGTACTCTATGGCTACACCTTC.

The gene calls are TRBV30 and TRBJ1-4, with unresolved D. Germline V gene sequence: CDR1 GTSNPN, CDR2 SVGIG (reference sequence). Trimming took off 3 bases at V and 14 bases at J, with 16 bases between the two ends. There are 12 residues in the CDR3. CDR3 sequence reads: CAWSSRSFDLFF. The DNA for the CDR3 is TGTGCCTGGAGCAGCCGTTCTTTCGACCTGTTTTTT.

This sequence joins TRBV5-6 and TRBJ1-4, with 7 bases aligning to TRBD1. Per germline, CDR1 SGHDT and CDR2 YYEEEE. Trimming took 5 bases from V and 4 from J; bases not matched to a gene: 2. This CDR3 comprises 13 residues. CDR3 residues: CASRGQLNEKLFF. The CDR3 nucleotides read TGTGCCAGCAGGGGACAGCTTAATGAAAAACTGTTTTTT.

A few counts support this clone. The chain has TRBV7-7 and TRBJ2-1; TRBD2 matches at 14 bases. This CDR3 is built from 16 residues. V shed 0 bases and J 10 bases; nucleotides not matched to a gene: 5. Germline assignment: CDR1 SSHAT and CDR2 FNYEAQ (reference sequence). For the CDR3, the DNA is TGTGCCAGCAGCTTAGCGACTAGCGGGGGGGCCGGGGAGCAGTTCTTC. This codes for CASSLATSGGAGEQFF.

This clone appeared once. The chain combines TRBV2 with TRBJ1-1; D is perhaps TRBD1 (5 bases). This CDR3 is built from 14 residues. V was clipped by 4 bases and J by 0 bases, with 9 bases between them. CDR1 is SNHLY, CDR2 FYNNEI, per germline. CDR3 coding DNA: TGTGCCAGCAGTGTAAGGGGCCTGAACACTGAAGCTTTCTTT. Translation gives CASSVRGLNTEAFF.

As concerns this clone: Within the sample, other DNA sequences also encode this same CDR3. The chain has TRBV11-3 and TRBJ2-7, with D uncertain. Per germline, CDR1 SGHNT and CDR2 YENEEA. CDR3 length: 13 amino acids. V lost 1 base and J lost 3, with 7 bases in between. The CDR3 loop reads CASSLGDSYEQYF. Written as DNA, the CDR3 is TGTGCCAGCAGCTTAGGCGATAGCTACGAGCAGTACTTC.

The chain is built from TRBV19 and TRBJ2-1, with 9 nucleotides matching TRBD2. Germline V lookup: CDR1 LNHDA, CDR2 SQIVND (reference sequence). This CDR3 is built from 15 residues. V lost 2 bases to trimming and J lost 7 bases; unmatched junction nucleotides: 6. The CDR3 sequence is CASSIRREGRNEQFF. DNA for the CDR3: TGTGCCAGTAGTATAAGGCGGGAGGGCCGGAATGAGCAGTTCTTC.